The 11 T cell receptor beta chains listed next were all sequenced from one sample in a study of blood T cell repertoires in COVID-19. The protocol was immunoSEQ multiplex PCR, while the TCRdb copy is restricted to in-frame clones and leaves out a portion. The sample includes a few hundred thousand clones, 86% of them seen just once. Sequenced: peripheral blood. Every receptor here comes from a woman aged 25-40 years with active or convalescent COVID-19.

The V and J genes are TRBV25-1 and TRBJ1-2; 10 positions agree with TRBD1. J lost 11 bases, V lost 7 bases, and 13 bases had no gene match. Germline V gives CDR1 MGHDK, CDR2 SYGVNS. The CDR3 sequence is 14 residues long. The DNA of the CDR3 is TGTGCCAGCACCGAGGGACAGGGGATGTTGGGGTACACCTTC. It codes for CASTEGQGMLGYTF.

The rearrangement joins TRBV6-5 to TRBJ2-5; 9 bases agree with TRBD1. The CDR3 consists of 14 residues. J was trimmed by 1 base and V by 11 bases; bases with no gene match: 8. Germline lookup yields CDR1 MNHEY and CDR2 SVGAGI. In nucleotides, the CDR3 is TGTGCCGGCGACAGGGGGTCCTCCCAAGAGACCCAGTACTTC. It is translated as CAGDRGSSQETQYF.

This chain uses TRBV28 with TRBJ1-5, with D possibly TRBD1 on 6 matching bases. Trimming stripped 6 bases from V and 6 bases from J, with 15 bases between. The CDR3 has 14 residues. Per the germline V gene, CDR1 is MDHEN and CDR2 is SYDVKM. The CDR3 sequence: CASRPRGGSQPQHF. In nucleotides, the CDR3 is TGTGCCAGCAGGCCACGGGGGGGCAGTCAGCCCCAGCATTTT.

This chain uses TRBV7-2 with TRBJ2-1; 7 bases agree with TRBD2. The J segment lost 8 bases and the V segment lost 2 bases, leaving 9 bases of the junction unmatched. CDR3 size: 15 residues. The germline V gene has CDR1 SGHTA and CDR2 FQGNSA. The CDR3 sequence is CASSLLRGESDEQFF. The CDR3 DNA follows: TGTGCCAGCAGCTTACTCCGGGGGGAAAGTGATGAGCAGTTCTTC.

This clone has at least ten counts. The rearrangement uses TRBV7-8 and TRBJ2-5, with TRBD2 as a possible D gene (6 bases). Trimming removed 2 bases from V and 5 bases from J, with 15 bases in between. CDR1 is SGHVS, CDR2 FQNEAQ, per germline. The CDR3 is made up of 15 amino acids. Here the CDR3 DNA reads TGTGCCAGCAGCTTATCCCGAGAGCTAGCGGAGACCCAGTACTTC. It codes for CASSLSRELAETQYF. Full variable domain (remainder filled in from reference TRBV7-8 and TRBJ2-5): GAGVSQSPRYKVAKRGQDVALRCDPISGHVSLFWYQQALGQGPEFLTYFQNEAQLDKSGLPSDRFFAERPEGSVSTLKIQRTQQEDSAVYLCASSLSRELAETQYFGPGTRLLVL.

This chain connects TRBV6-6 to TRBJ2-3; 9 bases line up with TRBD2. The germline gives CDR1 MNHNY, CDR2 SVGAGI (reference sequence). The CDR3 runs 15 residues. After removal of 8 bases from V and 0 bases from J, the junction contained 6 bases not matched to a gene. In nucleotides, the CDR3 is TGTGCCAGCCCGGCGGGAGGGGGAAGCACAGATACGCAGTATTTT. Its translation is CASPAGGGSTDTQYF.

The V gene is TRBV7-9, the J gene TRBJ2-3, with 7 nucleotides matching TRBD1. Germline CDR1 is SEHNR and CDR2 is FQNEAQ (reference sequence). Trimming took 4 bases from V and 6 from J; bases not matched to a gene: 10. The CDR3 has 15 residues. The CDR3 sequence is CASSWGTVLKDTQYF. The CDR3 nucleotides read TGTGCCAGCAGCTGGGGGACAGTTCTGAAGGATACGCAGTATTTT.

This chain connects TRBV9 to TRBJ2-3; unclear D gene. Germline V gene lookup returns CDR1 SGDLS and CDR2 YYNGEE. The length of the CDR3 is 14 residues. Trimming stripped 3 bases from V and 6 bases from J, with 14 bases between. CDR3 loop: CASSAGNSGDTQYF. As DNA, the CDR3 is TGTGCCAGCAGCGCAGGAAATTCTGGGGATACGCAGTATTTT. The full variable domain, its missing parts supplied by reference TRBV9 and TRBJ2-3, is DSGVTQTPKHLITATGQRVTLRCSPRSGDLSVYWYQQSLDQGLQFLIQYYNGEERAKGNILERFSAQQFPDLHSELNLSSLELGDSALYFCASSAGNSGDTQYFGPGTRLTVL.

This clone was counted between two and nine times. This chain joins TRBV7-2 and TRBJ1-2; D is perhaps TRBD1 (6 bases). The CDR3 has 14 residues. The germline gives CDR1 SGHTA, CDR2 FQGNSA. Trimming removed 8 bases at V and 8 bases at J, with 21 bases between. The CDR3 sequence is CASGGATLMVGYTF. CDR3 DNA sequence: TGTGCCAGCGGGGGGGCGACCTTGATGGTAGGCTACACCTTC.

J is TRBJ2-2 and V is TRBV2, with D possibly TRBD2 on 8 matching bases. The CDR3 totals 15 residues. Trimming took off 10 bases at V and 6 bases at J, with 21 bases between the two ends. Per germline, CDR1 SNHLY and CDR2 FYNNEI. The CDR3 DNA follows: TGTGCCACCTCCCCGGGAGGGGGCCGGGCCGGGGAGCTGTTTTTT. It specifies CATSPGGGRAGELFF.

This clone was recorded only once. The chain joins TRBV5-1 to TRBJ1-1, with 9 bases fitting TRBD1. This CDR3 is built from 13 residues. V lost 0 bases to trimming and J lost 11 bases; unmatched junction nucleotides: 5. CDR1 is SGHRS and CDR2 is YFSETQ in the germline V gene. The CDR3 nucleotides are TGCGCCAGCAGCTTGGAACAGGGGGCGTCGGCTTTCTTT. This translates into CASSLEQGASAFF.